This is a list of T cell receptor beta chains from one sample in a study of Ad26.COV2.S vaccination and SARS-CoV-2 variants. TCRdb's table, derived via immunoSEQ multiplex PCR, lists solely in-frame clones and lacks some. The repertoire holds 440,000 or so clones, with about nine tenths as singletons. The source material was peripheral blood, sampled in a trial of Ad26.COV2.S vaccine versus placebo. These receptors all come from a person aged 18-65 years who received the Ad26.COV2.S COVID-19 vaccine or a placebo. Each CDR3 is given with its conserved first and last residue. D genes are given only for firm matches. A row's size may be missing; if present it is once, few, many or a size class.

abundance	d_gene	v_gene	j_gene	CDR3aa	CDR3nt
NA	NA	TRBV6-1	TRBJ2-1	CASSDRQDEQFF	TGTGCCAGCAGTGACCGCCAAGATGAGCAGTTCTTC
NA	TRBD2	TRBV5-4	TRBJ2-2	CASSLVGLAGTGELFF	TGTGCCAGCAGCTTGGTAGGACTAGCGGGCACCGGGGAGCTGTTTTTT
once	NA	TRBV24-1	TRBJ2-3	CATRPGQLTSTDTQYF	TGTGCCACCCGACCTGGACAGCTCACTAGCACAGATACGCAGTATTTT
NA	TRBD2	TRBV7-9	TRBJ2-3	CASSSTGGTSTDTQYF	TGTGCCAGCAGCTCTACGGGGGGGACAAGCACAGATACGCAGTATTTT
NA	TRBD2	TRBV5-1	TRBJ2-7	CASSRGTSGRAMNEQYF	TGCGCCAGCAGCCGAGGGACTAGCGGGAGGGCCATGAACGAGCAGTACTTC
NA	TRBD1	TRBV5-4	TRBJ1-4	CASSRGQNEKLFF	TGTGCCAGCAGCCGGGGACAGAATGAAAAACTGTTTTTT
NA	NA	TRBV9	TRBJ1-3	CASSVYGGIYSGNTIYF	TGTGCCAGCAGCGTATACGGCGGGATATACTCTGGAAACACCATATATTTT
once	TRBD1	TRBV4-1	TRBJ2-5	CASSPGTGGQETQYF	TGCGCCAGCAGCCCCGGGACAGGGGGACAAGAGACCCAGTACTTC
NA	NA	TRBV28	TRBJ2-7	CAITSNVGSYEQYF	TGTGCCATCACCAGCAACGTGGGCTCCTACGAGCAGTACTTC
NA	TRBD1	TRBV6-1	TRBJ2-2	CASSAGTGGANTGELFF	TGTGCCAGCAGTGCCGGGACAGGGGGCGCGAACACCGGGGAGCTGTTTTTT
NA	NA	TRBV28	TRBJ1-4	CASSLQENEKLFF	TGTGCCAGCAGTTTACAGGAAAATGAAAAACTGTTTTTT
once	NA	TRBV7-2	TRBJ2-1	CASSAGGSYRQFF	TGTGCCAGCAGCGCCGGAGGGTCTTATCGGCAGTTCTTC
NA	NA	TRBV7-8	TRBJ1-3	CASSYTLGASGNTIYF	TGTGCCAGCAGCTACACCCTGGGGGCCTCTGGAAACACCATATATTTT
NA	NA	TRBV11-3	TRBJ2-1	CASSLGVDEQFF	TGTGCCAGCAGCTTGGGAGTTGATGAGCAGTTCTTC
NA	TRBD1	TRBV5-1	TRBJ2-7	CASSWDRDPLYEQYF	TGCGCCAGCAGCTGGGACAGGGACCCCCTTTACGAGCAGTACTTC
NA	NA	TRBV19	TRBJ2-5	CASSLGPGETQYF	TGTGCCAGTAGTCTCGGTCCTGGGGAGACCCAGTACTTC
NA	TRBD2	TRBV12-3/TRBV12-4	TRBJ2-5	CASSPGLQETQYF	TGTGCCAGCAGCCCGGGACTACAAGAGACCCAGTACTTC
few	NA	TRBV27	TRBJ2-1	CASSLLIGPYNEQFF	TGTGCCAGCAGTTTATTAATAGGCCCCTACAATGAGCAGTTCTTC
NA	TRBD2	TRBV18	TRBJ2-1	CASSPRGRGVDEQFF	TGTGCCAGCTCACCCCGTGGGAGGGGAGTCGATGAGCAGTTCTTC
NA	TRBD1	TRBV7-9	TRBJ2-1	CASSLDRGRYEQFF	TGTGCCAGCAGCTTAGACAGGGGGCGGTATGAGCAGTTCTTC
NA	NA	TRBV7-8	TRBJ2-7	CASSLPGYEQYF	TGTGCCAGCAGTCTTCCGGGGTACGAGCAGTACTTC
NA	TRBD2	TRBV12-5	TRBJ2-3	CASGLAGGDTQYF	TGTGCTAGTGGTTTAGCGGGAGGAGATACGCAGTATTTT
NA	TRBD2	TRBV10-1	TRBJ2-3	CASTQREMKWRRDTQYF	TGCGCCAGCACCCAGCGGGAGATGAAATGGAGAAGAGATACGCAGTATTTT
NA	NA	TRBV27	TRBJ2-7	CARSYYEQYF	TGTGCCAGGTCCTACTACGAGCAGTACTTC
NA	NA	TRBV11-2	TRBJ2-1	CASSFGGGYTYNEQFF	TGTGCCAGCAGCTTCGGAGGGGGTTACACCTACAATGAGCAGTTCTTC
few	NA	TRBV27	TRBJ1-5	CASSSEGVRNQPQHF	TGTGCCAGCAGTTCAGAGGGTGTTCGCAATCAGCCCCAGCATTTT
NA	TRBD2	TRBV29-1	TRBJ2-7	CSVEGASGTNSYEQYF	TGCAGCGTTGAAGGGGCTAGCGGGACCAACTCCTACGAGCAGTACTTC
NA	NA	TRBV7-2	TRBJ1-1	CASTLRAGNTEAFF	TGTGCCAGCACCCTTAGAGCAGGGAACACTGAAGCTTTCTTT
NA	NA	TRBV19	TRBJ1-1	CASNLGWIAGEAFF	TGTGCCAGTAATTTGGGATGGATTGCAGGCGAAGCTTTCTTT
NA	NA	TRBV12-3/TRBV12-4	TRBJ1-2	CASSLGYGYTF	TGTGCCAGCAGTTTGGGGTATGGCTACACCTTC
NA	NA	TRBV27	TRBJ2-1	CASSYNEQFF	TGTGCCAGCAGTTACAATGAGCAGTTCTTC
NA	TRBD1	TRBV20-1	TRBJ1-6	CSASAAGTGGSSSYNSPLHF	TGCAGTGCTAGTGCCGCCGGGACAGGGGGCTCGAGCTCCTATAATTCACCCCTCCACTTT
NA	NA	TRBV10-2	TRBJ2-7	CASSGSPGIEQYF	TGCGCCAGCAGTGGTTCCCCAGGGATCGAGCAGTACTTC
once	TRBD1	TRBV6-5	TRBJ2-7	CASSSPGQYEQYF	TGTGCCAGCAGTTCTCCGGGACAGTACGAGCAGTACTTC
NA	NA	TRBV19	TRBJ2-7	CASIGRNYEQYF	TGTGCCAGTATCGGCAGAAACTACGAGCAGTACTTC
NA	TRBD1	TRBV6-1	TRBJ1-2	CASSEQGQGYGYTF	TGTGCCAGCAGTGAGCAGGGACAGGGCTATGGCTACACCTTC
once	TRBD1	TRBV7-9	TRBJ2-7	CASSFRITPGQGTYEQYF	TGTGCCAGCAGCTTCCGCATAACCCCGGGACAGGGGACCTACGAGCAGTACTTC
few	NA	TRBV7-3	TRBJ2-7	CASSSGSGYEQYF	TGTGCCAGCAGCTCAGGATCAGGGTACGAGCAGTACTTC
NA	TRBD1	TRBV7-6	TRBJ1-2	CASSKGGPGYGYTF	TGTGCCAGCAGCAAAGGGGGCCCGGGGTATGGCTACACCTTC
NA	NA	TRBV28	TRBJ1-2	CASSLLGGSVSYTF	TGTGCCAGCAGTTTGTTGGGGGGGTCGGTCAGCTACACCTTC
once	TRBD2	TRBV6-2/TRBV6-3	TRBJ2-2	CASSRSGYTGELFF	TGTGCCAGCAGTCGTAGCGGGTACACCGGGGAGCTGTTTTTT
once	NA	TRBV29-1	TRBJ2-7	CSVVLVSYEQYF	TGCAGCGTTGTGTTAGTCTCCTACGAGCAGTACTTC
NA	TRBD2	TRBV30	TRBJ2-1	CAWSLGLAGGPAYNEQFF	TGTGCCTGGAGCCTGGGACTAGCGGGAGGGCCTGCCTACAATGAGCAGTTCTTC
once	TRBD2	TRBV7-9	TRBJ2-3	CASSSGLAGTDTQYF	TGTGCCAGCAGCTCCGGCCTAGCGGGGACAGATACGCAGTATTTT
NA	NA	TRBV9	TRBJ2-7	CASSGGDEQYF	TGTGCCAGCAGCGGAGGGGACGAGCAGTACTTC
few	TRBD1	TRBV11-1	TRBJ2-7	CASSLLSGTETYEQYF	TGTGCCAGCAGCTTACTTTCCGGGACAGAAACCTACGAGCAGTACTTC
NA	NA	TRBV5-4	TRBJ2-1	CASSLQGVNEQFF	TGTGCCAGCAGCCTACAGGGCGTCAATGAGCAGTTCTTC
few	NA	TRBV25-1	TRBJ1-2	CASSKQTNYGYTF	TGTGCCAGCAGTAAACAGACTAACTATGGCTACACCTTC
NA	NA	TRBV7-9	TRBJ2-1	CASRPDLLSYNEQFF	TGTGCCAGCCGCCCGGACTTACTCTCCTACAATGAGCAGTTCTTC
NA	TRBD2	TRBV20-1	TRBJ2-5	CSASVAGNQETQYF	TGCAGTGCTAGTGTAGCGGGAAACCAAGAGACCCAGTACTTC
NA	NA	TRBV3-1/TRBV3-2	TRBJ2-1	CASTRRGGNEQFF	TGTGCCAGCACTAGACGAGGCGGCAATGAGCAGTTCTTC
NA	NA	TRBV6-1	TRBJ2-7	CASSEGVFSSYEQYF	TGTGCCAGCAGTGAAGGAGTCTTTAGCTCCTACGAGCAGTACTTC
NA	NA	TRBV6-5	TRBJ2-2	CASSYRRPLNTGELFF	TGTGCCAGCAGTTACAGGAGGCCACTTAACACCGGGGAGCTGTTTTTT
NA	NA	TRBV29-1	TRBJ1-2	CSVETGDLYGYTF	TGCAGCGTTGAGACAGGAGACCTCTATGGCTACACCTTC
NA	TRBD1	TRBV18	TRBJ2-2	CASSPDGQGAGELFF	TGTGCCAGCTCACCCGATGGACAGGGCGCCGGGGAGCTGTTTTTT
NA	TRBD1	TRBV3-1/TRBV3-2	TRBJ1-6	CASSRRTGSSYNSPLHF	TGTGCCAGCAGCAGACGGACAGGGAGCTCCTATAATTCACCCCTCCACTTT
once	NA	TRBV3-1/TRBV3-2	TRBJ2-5	CASSFETQYF	TGTGCCAGCAGTTTCGAGACCCAGTACTTC
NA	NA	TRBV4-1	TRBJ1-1	CASSQDPGRLNTEAFF	TGCGCCAGCAGCCAAGATCCGGGACGGCTGAACACTGAAGCTTTCTTT
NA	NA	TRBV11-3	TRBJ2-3	CASSIGQTTDTQYF	TGTGCCAGCAGCATAGGGCAGACCACAGATACGCAGTATTTT